This paragraph covers one T cell receptor (beta chain) sequence. Original data processing: The authors estimated nucleated cell counts from reference gene primer amplification. Assay used: immunoSEQ multiplex PCR; TCRdb lists only in-frame clones, some missing. V, J and clone size are those of that table, while D and trimming were read from the DNA. This table has over 90,000 clones, roughly 76% appearing once. Trimming took 5 bases from V and 0 from J, leaving 10 bases between them. This CDR3 comprises 15 residues. From germline, CDR1 is SEHNR and CDR2 FQNEAQ (reference sequence). Followed over time, Seattle patients had been enrolled while infection was active. The data originate from a study of blood T cell repertoires in COVID-19. Study-level background: Whether acute or convalescent, the COVID-19 samples came from the United States, Italy and Spain. From T cells, B-cell-depleted T cells, or PBMCs came the material, which was cDNA or gDNA.

This TCR was recovered from an elderly man with COVID-19, enrolled during active disease. The chain uses TRBV7-9 and TRBJ1-4; maybe TRBD1 (5 bases). The sequenced sample was peripheral blood. CDR3 coding DNA: TGTGCCAGCAGCCACGGGGGGGCAACTAATGAAAAACTGTTTTTT. This sequence encodes CASSHGGATNEKLFF.